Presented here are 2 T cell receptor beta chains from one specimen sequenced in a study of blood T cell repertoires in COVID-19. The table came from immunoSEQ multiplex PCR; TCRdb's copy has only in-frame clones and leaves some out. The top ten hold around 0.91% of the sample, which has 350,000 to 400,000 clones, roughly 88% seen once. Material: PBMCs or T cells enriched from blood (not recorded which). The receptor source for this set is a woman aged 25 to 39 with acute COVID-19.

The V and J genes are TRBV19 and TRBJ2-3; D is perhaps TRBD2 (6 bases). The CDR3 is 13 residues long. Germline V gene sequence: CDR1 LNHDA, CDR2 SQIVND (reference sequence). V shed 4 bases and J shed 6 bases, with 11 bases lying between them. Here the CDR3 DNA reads TGTGCCAGTAGTACTGCGGGGTCGGATACGCAGTATTTT. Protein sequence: CASSTAGSDTQYF.

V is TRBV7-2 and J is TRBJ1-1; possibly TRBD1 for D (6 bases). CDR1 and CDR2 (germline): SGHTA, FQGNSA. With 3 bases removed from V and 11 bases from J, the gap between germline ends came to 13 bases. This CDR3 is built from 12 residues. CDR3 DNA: TGTGCCAGCAGCTTTGTTTTGGGGGCGGCTTTCTTT. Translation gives CASSFVLGAAFF.